The entry below describes one T cell receptor (beta chain). Antigen unknown. The CDR3 has 19 residues. The data derive from a study of CXCR3-negative and CXCR3-positive naive CD8 T cells. Study findings and constraints: Greater hydrophobicity was found in TRB CDR3s of CXCR3-positive naive cells than of CXCR3-negative naive cells.

Libraries were UMI-labeled 5' RACE TRB cDNA. For each CDR3 protein, TCRdb gives one entry from its re-call of the 5' RACE reads, without DNA. Recorded for this sample: approximately 140,000 distinct CDR3 sequences. Sequencing was done on a sample of naive CXCR3+ CD8+ T cells from blood. Sample subset: CD45RO-CCR7+CD27+CD95- naive CD8+ T cells expressing CXCR3 (TNR3+). J is TRBJ2-7 and V is TRBV23-1; the D call from TCRdb, TRBD1, cannot be confirmed without DNA. TRBV23-1 is noted as an ORF with a role that remains uncertain. This sequence originates from a human donor in good health. Some clones in this sample may be carry-over from other donors' samples. The CDR3 spells CASSPGRTGDSPHSYEQYF.